The 6 T cell receptor beta chains below were found in one sample sequenced in a study of blood T cells in healthy people across ages. Combining a sample-barcoded 5' primer with a J-beta primer mix, a second PCR ran for about 6 to 12 cycles. In TCRdb, the 5' RACE reads were re-called with MiXCR into one record per CDR3 protein. This sample has approximately 690,000 distinct CDR3 sequences; roughly 41% occur once, and the top ten carry approximately 31%. Input material: blood. These TCRs come from a man aged 80 or over in good health.

This clonotype showed up just once. The V and J genes are TRBV28 and TRBJ2-5; TRBD2 aligns across 11 bases. The CDR3 sequence is 15 residues long. From germline, CDR1 is MDHEN and CDR2 SYDVKM. Trimming took 8 bases from V and 3 from J; bases not matched to a gene: 8. For the CDR3, the DNA is TGTGCCAGCCTTACTAGCGGGGGAGGTAAAGAGACCCAGTACTTC. This translates into CASLTSGGGKETQYF.

The rearrangement uses TRBV5-1 and TRBJ2-7; no clear D gene. V was pared by 6 bases and J by 0 bases, with 13 bases between. The CDR3 sequence is 14 residues long. CDR1 and CDR2 (germline): SGHRS, YFSETQ. DNA of the CDR3: TGCGCCAGCATGATGGGCGGTAGCTCCTACGAGCAGTACTTC. This translates into CASMMGGSSYEQYF. Supplemented by reference TRBV5-1 and TRBJ2-7, the full variable domain reads KAGVTQTPRYLIKTRGQQVTLSCSPISGHRSVSWYQQTPGQGLQFLFEYFSETQRNKGNFPGRFSGRQFSNSRSEMNVSTLELGDSALYLCASMMGGSSYEQYFGPGTRLTVT.

This clonotype was seen only a few times. V usage is TRBV4-2 and J usage is TRBJ1-6; no clear D gene. Trimming took off 0 bases at V and 7 bases at J, with 10 bases between the two ends. This CDR3 contains 15 residues. Germline V gene lookup returns CDR1 LGHNA and CDR2 YNFKEQ. Written as DNA, the CDR3 is TGTGCCAGCAGCCAAGAGTGGGAGACGAATTCACCCCTCCACTTT. This encodes CASSQEWETNSPLHF.

This clonotype was seen ten or more times. The chain links TRBV30 to TRBJ2-7, with unresolved D. The V gene's germline CDR1 is GTSNPN and CDR2 SVGIG (reference sequence). The V end was cut by 2 bases, the J end by 3 bases, with 5 bases between. The CDR3 is 11 residues long. CDR3 nucleotides: TGTGCCTGGAGTTCCAGCTACGAGCAGTACTTC. Residues: CAWSSSYEQYF.

The chain recombines TRBV7-2 with TRBJ2-4; 7 bases align to TRBD1. The V and J ends lost 5 bases and 0 bases, in that order; junction bases with no gene match: 7. This CDR3 contains 16 residues. Germline V gene sequence: CDR1 SGHTA, CDR2 FQGNSA. DNA for the CDR3: TGTGCCAGCAGCCTAACAGGGGTCGTAGCCAAAAACATTCAGTACTTC. The encoded protein is CASSLTGVVAKNIQYF.

The chain recombines TRBV20-1 with TRBJ1-1; maybe TRBD1 (5 bases). There are 15 residues in the CDR3. Germline CDR1 reads DFQATT; CDR2 reads SNEGSKA (reference sequence). The ends were cut back, 1 base at V and 1 base at J, with 13 bases in the middle. CDR3 DNA: TGCAGTGCTAGAGCTGGGGCCCGGGCGAACACTGAAGCTTTCTTT. Its protein product is CSARAGARANTEAFF.